This T cell receptor beta chain was retrieved from a study of human T cells and chemical hapten exposure. This clonotype was detected many times. The time point: patch test 3, about 24 weeks after DPC sensitization. The sample's treatment: therapeutic diphenylcyclopropenone sensitization with weekly scalp DPC. Non-pregnant alopecia patients aged 18 to 70, suitable for DPC therapy. V dropped 1 base and J dropped 8 bases, with 6 bases sitting between them. There are 12 residues in the CDR3. Germline loops: CDR1 LGHDT, CDR2 YNNKEL (reference sequence). TCRdb reanalysed the RACE reads using MiXCR and keeps one entry per CDR3 protein. The data contain tens of thousands of distinct CDR3 sequences, over 10% of them singletons.

The chain carries TRBV3-1 and TRBJ2-1; D ambiguous. The sample in question was whole blood, obtained in connection with sensitization to the hapten diphenylcyclopropenone (DPC). This receptor was obtained from a woman aged 45-65 years with alopecia areata. Some clones in this sample may be carry-over from other donors' samples. The CDR3 protein is CASSQGADEQFF. The CDR3 coding sequence is TGTGCCAGCAGCCAAGGTGCCGATGAGCAGTTCTTC.